The T cell receptor (beta chain) under discussion was sequenced for a study of blood T cells in healthy people across ages. The junction had 4 bases not matched to a gene; V was cut back by 6 bases and J by 0 bases. The germline CDR1 and CDR2 sequences are MNHEY and SVGEGT. CDR3 length equals 14 residues. Then a second PCR, running roughly 7 to 11 cycles, was carried out with a sample-barcoded 5' primer and a J-beta primer mix. Via MiXCR, TCRdb re-called the 5' RACE reads, giving one row per CDR3 protein. The sample lists about 1,000,000 distinct CDR3 sequences, more than 40% occurring once. Study conclusions and caveats: Unsorted PBMCs prevented conclusive naive versus antigen-experienced comparison. In older individuals, TCR beta diversity per million T cells was lower, falling roughly linearly with age. CMV status of donors was unknown, possibly confounding expanded clonotype changes.

This clonotype was recorded a few times. Its antigen is currently unknown. V gene TRBV6-2 or TRBV6-3 combines with J gene TRBJ1-2, with 7 bases lining up with TRBD1. The TCR was taken from an older woman in good health. The material sequenced was blood. The CDR3 loop reads CASRRDRANYGYTF. The CDR3 DNA is TGTGCCAGCAGACGGGACAGAGCTAACTATGGCTACACCTTC.